The present T cell receptor (beta chain) was sequenced within a study of T cells in Graves' hyperthyroidism and ophthalmopathy. Overall study results and limits: Within blood appeared most thyroid clonotypes that had expanded above 0.001.

Trimming shortened V by 2 bases and J by 6 bases, and 17 bases separated the two germline ends. Per the germline V gene, CDR1 is MDHEN and CDR2 is SYDVKM. CDR3 length equals 16 residues. TCR beta CDR3 sequences were amplified from RNA transcripts. Initially, a first-round RT-PCR of the TCR CDR3 employed the HTBI primer set. TCRdb redid the calling of the multiplex PCR reads with MiXCR, one entry per CDR3 protein. The sample has around 260,000 distinct CDR3 sequences, approximately 26% seen once; the top ten hold about a quarter. The table lists this clonotype with a count of one. Antigen unknown. Patients between 18 and 65 years old had hyperthyroidism, newly diagnosed and lasting under 2 months. Blood from later-ophthalmopathy patients was taken at first hyperthyroidism diagnosis.

The source is a middle-aged man with Graves' hyperthyroidism that later progressed to Graves' ophthalmopathy. Sequencing was performed on blood. V usage is TRBV28 and J usage is TRBJ1-5, with D maybe TRBD1 (5 bases). CDR3 in amino acids: CASSLVSPRGPQPQHF. In nucleotides, the CDR3 is TGTGCCAGCAGTTTAGTTTCGCCTCGGGGCCCTCAGCCCCAGCATTTT.